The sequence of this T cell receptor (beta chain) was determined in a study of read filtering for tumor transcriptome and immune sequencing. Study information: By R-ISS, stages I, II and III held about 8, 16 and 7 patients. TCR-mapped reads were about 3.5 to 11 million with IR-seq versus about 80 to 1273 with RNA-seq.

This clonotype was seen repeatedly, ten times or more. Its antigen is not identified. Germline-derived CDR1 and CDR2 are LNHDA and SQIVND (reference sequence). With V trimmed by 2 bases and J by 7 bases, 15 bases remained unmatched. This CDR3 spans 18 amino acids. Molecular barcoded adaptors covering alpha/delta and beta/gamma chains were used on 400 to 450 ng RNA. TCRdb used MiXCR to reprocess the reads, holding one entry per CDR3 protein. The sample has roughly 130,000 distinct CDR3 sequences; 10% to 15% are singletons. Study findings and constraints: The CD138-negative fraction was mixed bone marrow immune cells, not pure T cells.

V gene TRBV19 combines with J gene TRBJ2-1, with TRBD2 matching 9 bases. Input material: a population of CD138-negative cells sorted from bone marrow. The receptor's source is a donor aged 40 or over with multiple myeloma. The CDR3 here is CASSINWLSGSFRNEQFF. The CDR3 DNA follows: TGTGCCAGTAGTATAAACTGGCTTAGCGGGAGCTTTCGTAATGAGCAGTTCTTC.